This T cell receptor (beta chain) appears in the sequencing data of a study of beta chain features in type 1 diabetes. This clone is labeled medium-sized. Of the isolated RNA, all was reverse transcribed, and so the sequenced material was expressed TCRB transcripts. The table came from immunoSEQ multiplex PCR; TCRdb's copy has only in-frame clones and leaves some out. Of 250,000 or so clones in the sample, 27% were seen once. The CDR3 extends over 13 amino acids. J lost 4 bases, V lost 5 bases, and 4 bases had no gene match. Germline V gene lookup returns CDR1 SQVTM and CDR2 ANQGSEA. The chain joins TRBV29-1 to TRBJ2-3, with 9 positions matching TRBD1. Material for sequencing was central memory CD4+ T cells from blood. The TCR comes from a man under 40 in good health. The CDR3 DNA reads as TGCAGCGTTCGGAGGGACAGGGCAGATACGCAGTATTTT. It codes for CSVRRDRADTQYF.